This is a list of T cell receptor beta chains from one sample in a study of graft-versus-host responses after intestinal transplantation. Repertoires were generated with immunoSEQ multiplex PCR, while TCRdb's copy carries only in-frame clones and drops some. The data contain 89,000 or so clones, around 84% of them seen just once; the ten biggest clones take up roughly 0.83%. Their antigen targets remain unknown. Sequencing was performed on unstimulated CD4+ T cells sorted from spleen or lymph node cells, taken before intestinal transplant. Receptor source: a human donor who received an intestinal transplant. Each CDR3 is given with its conserved first and last residue. Each record gives: clone size, D gene, V gene, J gene, CDR3 DNA, CDR3 protein. A D gene is named only where the DNA matches it firmly. Some rows have no size entry. The others give once, few or many, or a class for an expanded clone.

clone size: .
D gene: TRBD1
V gene: TRBV18
J gene: TRBJ1-1
CDR3 DNA: TGTGCCAGCTCCCGGGGACAGGGAATCACTGAAGCTTTCTTT
CDR3 protein: CASSRGQGITEAFF

clone size: .
D gene: TRBD2
V gene: TRBV6-6
J gene: TRBJ2-5
CDR3 DNA: TGTGCCAGCAGTTATGGGGGGGTCGGGGGAGAGACCCAGTACTTC
CDR3 protein: CASSYGGVGGETQYF

clone size: .
D gene: TRBD2
V gene: TRBV18
J gene: TRBJ2-7
CDR3 DNA: TGTGCCAGCTCACCCCCCGGGCTAGCGGGAGTAAACGAGCAGTACTTC
CDR3 protein: CASSPPGLAGVNEQYF

clone size: .
D gene: .
V gene: TRBV7-6
J gene: TRBJ2-3
CDR3 DNA: TGTGCCAGCAGCCCCATGAGTAGCACAGATACGCAGTATTTT
CDR3 protein: CASSPMSSTDTQYF

clone size: .
D gene: TRBD1
V gene: TRBV5-1
J gene: TRBJ1-4
CDR3 DNA: TGCGCCAGCAGCCGCTGGGGACAGACGGGAGCAACTAATGAAAAACTGTTTTTT
CDR3 protein: CASSRWGQTGATNEKLFF

clone size: .
D gene: TRBD1
V gene: TRBV5-1
J gene: TRBJ2-5
CDR3 DNA: TGCGCCAGCAGCTTGAACCCGACAGGGTACGGGACCCAGTACTTC
CDR3 protein: CASSLNPTGYGTQYF

clone size: .
D gene: .
V gene: TRBV4-2
J gene: TRBJ2-5
CDR3 DNA: TGTGCCAGCAGCCAAGATCCTAGGAACCAAGAGACCCAGTACTTC
CDR3 protein: CASSQDPRNQETQYF

clone size: .
D gene: TRBD2
V gene: TRBV14
J gene: TRBJ2-5
CDR3 DNA: TGTGCCAGCAGCAACCGTAGCGGGAGGGAGTACTTC
CDR3 protein: CASSNRSGREYF

clone size: .
D gene: TRBD2
V gene: TRBV10-2
J gene: TRBJ2-4
CDR3 DNA: TGCGCCAGCAGTGAGGCTTCGGGGGGAAAGAAAAACATTCAGTACTTC
CDR3 protein: CASSEASGGKKNIQYF

clone size: .
D gene: .
V gene: TRBV10-1
J gene: TRBJ1-5
CDR3 DNA: TGCGCCAGCAGTGATGACAGGTTGGCGAATCAGCCCCAGCATTTT
CDR3 protein: CASSDDRLANQPQHF

clone size: .
D gene: .
V gene: TRBV2
J gene: TRBJ1-3
CDR3 DNA: TGTGCCAGCACCGCGTTGGGGCTTACAAACACCATATATTTT
CDR3 protein: CASTALGLTNTIYF

clone size: .
D gene: .
V gene: TRBV30
J gene: TRBJ1-2
CDR3 DNA: TGTGCCTGGAGTCCCTCTAACTATGGCTACACCTTC
CDR3 protein: CAWSPSNYGYTF

clone size: .
D gene: .
V gene: TRBV5-1
J gene: TRBJ2-3
CDR3 DNA: TGCGCCAGCAGCCGGCTCAGCGGGAGCACAGATACGCAGTATTTT
CDR3 protein: CASSRLSGSTDTQYF

clone size: .
D gene: .
V gene: TRBV21-1
J gene: TRBJ1-2
CDR3 DNA: TGTGCCAGCAGCAAGGACAGGGGAAGGGACTATGGCTACACCTTC
CDR3 protein: CASSKDRGRDYGYTF

clone size: .
D gene: TRBD1
V gene: TRBV4-2
J gene: TRBJ1-4
CDR3 DNA: TGTGCCAGCAGCCGCAGCGACAGGGGGGATACTAAAAAACTGTTTTTT
CDR3 protein: CASSRSDRGDTKKLFF

clone size: .
D gene: TRBD1
V gene: TRBV28
J gene: TRBJ2-7
CDR3 DNA: TGTGCCACGTGGACAGGCCGGACCTACGAGCAGTACTTC
CDR3 protein: CATWTGRTYEQYF

clone size: .
D gene: TRBD2
V gene: TRBV5-4
J gene: TRBJ2-1
CDR3 DNA: TGTGCCAGCAGATTAGCGGGAGGGCCCTACAATGAGCAGTTCTTC
CDR3 protein: CASRLAGGPYNEQFF

clone size: .
D gene: .
V gene: TRBV7-2
J gene: TRBJ1-2
CDR3 DNA: TGTGCCAGCAGCTTTTACAGGGTCAGCTATGGCTACACCTTC
CDR3 protein: CASSFYRVSYGYTF

clone size: .
D gene: TRBD1
V gene: TRBV5-6
J gene: TRBJ1-5
CDR3 DNA: TGTGCCAGCAGCGCGACAGGGTTCCATCAGCCCCAGCATTTT
CDR3 protein: CASSATGFHQPQHF

clone size: .
D gene: TRBD1
V gene: TRBV9
J gene: TRBJ1-2
CDR3 DNA: TGTGCCAGCACCCCGGACAGGGACTATGGCTACACCTTC
CDR3 protein: CASTPDRDYGYTF

clone size: .
D gene: TRBD1
V gene: TRBV13
J gene: TRBJ2-5
CDR3 DNA: TGTGCCAGCAGCCTCGGACAGGGCGGGTATGAGACCCAGTACTTC
CDR3 protein: CASSLGQGGYETQYF

clone size: .
D gene: .
V gene: TRBV6-1
J gene: TRBJ2-1
CDR3 DNA: TGTGCCAGTATAGCGGAATACAATGAGCAGTTCTTC
CDR3 protein: CASIAEYNEQFF

clone size: .
D gene: .
V gene: TRBV6-5
J gene: TRBJ1-2
CDR3 DNA: TGTGCCAGCAGGTGGCGGGCGGCGAGGGGCTACACCTTC
CDR3 protein: CASRWRAARGYTF

clone size: few
D gene: .
V gene: TRBV4-1
J gene: TRBJ1-5
CDR3 DNA: TGCGCCAGCAGCCAAAGCGGGGGTTATGGCAATCAGCCCCAGCATTTT
CDR3 protein: CASSQSGGYGNQPQHF

clone size: .
D gene: TRBD1
V gene: TRBV15
J gene: TRBJ1-1
CDR3 DNA: TGTGCCACCAGCAGAGAAGAGGGGGCGCGCACTGAAGCTTTCTTT
CDR3 protein: CATSREEGARTEAFF

clone size: .
D gene: TRBD1
V gene: TRBV6-1
J gene: TRBJ1-4
CDR3 DNA: TGTGCCAGCAGGTCTACCGGGACAGTAGGAGAAAAACTGTTTTTT
CDR3 protein: CASRSTGTVGEKLFF

clone size: .
D gene: .
V gene: TRBV27
J gene: TRBJ2-1
CDR3 DNA: TGTGCCAGCAGTTTATCCTCTTCGTTTGAGCAGTTCTTC
CDR3 protein: CASSLSSSFEQFF

clone size: .
D gene: TRBD2
V gene: TRBV18
J gene: TRBJ2-7
CDR3 DNA: TGTGCCAGCTCAGAAACCTTCGGGACTACGGAGCAGTACTTC
CDR3 protein: CASSETFGTTEQYF

clone size: .
D gene: TRBD2
V gene: TRBV6-5
J gene: TRBJ2-1
CDR3 DNA: TGTGCCAGCGTAAGGGGAGGGGCCCCCTACAATGAGCAGTTCTTC
CDR3 protein: CASVRGGAPYNEQFF

clone size: .
D gene: TRBD2
V gene: TRBV7-8
J gene: TRBJ2-7
CDR3 DNA: TGTGCCAGCAGCATGCACACCGGGACTAGCGGGAGGGGCAACGAGCAGTACTTC
CDR3 protein: CASSMHTGTSGRGNEQYF

clone size: .
D gene: .
V gene: TRBV6-5
J gene: TRBJ2-2
CDR3 DNA: TGTGCCAGCAGTTACGTGGACTCCCCCGGGGAGCTGTTTTTT
CDR3 protein: CASSYVDSPGELFF

clone size: few
D gene: TRBD1
V gene: TRBV5-6
J gene: TRBJ1-6
CDR3 DNA: TGTGCCAGCAGCCCATTCCGGACAGGGCGATCCTATAATTCACCCCTCCACTTT
CDR3 protein: CASSPFRTGRSYNSPLHF

clone size: .
D gene: .
V gene: TRBV9
J gene: TRBJ2-3
CDR3 DNA: TGTGCCAGCAGCGTTGAACGCGGGGATACGCAGTATTTT
CDR3 protein: CASSVERGDTQYF

clone size: .
D gene: .
V gene: TRBV29-1
J gene: TRBJ2-5
CDR3 DNA: TGCAGCGTTGTGGAGGGAGGAGAGACCCAGTACTTC
CDR3 protein: CSVVEGGETQYF

clone size: .
D gene: TRBD2
V gene: TRBV9
J gene: TRBJ2-1
CDR3 DNA: TGTGCCAGCAGCCCCAGCCGGGCGCTAGCGGGAGCCGGCTCCTACAATGAGCAGTTCTTC
CDR3 protein: CASSPSRALAGAGSYNEQFF

clone size: once
D gene: .
V gene: TRBV29-1
J gene: TRBJ2-3
CDR3 DNA: TGCAGCGTGACACTGGGAGATACGCAGTATTTT
CDR3 protein: CSVTLGDTQYF

clone size: .
D gene: .
V gene: TRBV6-5
J gene: TRBJ1-2
CDR3 DNA: TGTGCCAGCCGTACAGGGTCGGACTATGGCTACACCTTC
CDR3 protein: CASRTGSDYGYTF

clone size: .
D gene: .
V gene: TRBV5-1
J gene: TRBJ1-5
CDR3 DNA: TGCGCCAGCAGCCCGGAAGGAGGCAGCAATCAGCCCCAGCATTTT
CDR3 protein: CASSPEGGSNQPQHF

clone size: once
D gene: TRBD2
V gene: TRBV19
J gene: TRBJ2-3
CDR3 DNA: TGTGCCAGTAGTACGAGCGGGACGGTAGATACGCAGTATTTT
CDR3 protein: CASSTSGTVDTQYF

clone size: .
D gene: .
V gene: TRBV6-1
J gene: TRBJ2-4
CDR3 DNA: TGTGCCAGCAGTGAACAGGGAATGGTAGCCAAAAACATTCAGTACTTC
CDR3 protein: CASSEQGMVAKNIQYF

clone size: .
D gene: TRBD1
V gene: TRBV28
J gene: TRBJ1-2
CDR3 DNA: TGTGCCAGCAGTTCTGGACAGGGAGGTCTGTTTGGCTACACCTTC
CDR3 protein: CASSSGQGGLFGYTF

clone size: .
D gene: .
V gene: TRBV5-1
J gene: TRBJ2-2
CDR3 DNA: TGCGCCAGCAGCTATAGCGGCTCGGAGCTGTTTTTT
CDR3 protein: CASSYSGSELFF

clone size: once
D gene: TRBD2
V gene: TRBV7-9
J gene: TRBJ2-2
CDR3 DNA: TGTGCCAGCAGCTTCCTAGCGGGAGCCCCCGGGGAGCTGTTTTTT
CDR3 protein: CASSFLAGAPGELFF

clone size: .
D gene: TRBD1
V gene: TRBV5-5
J gene: TRBJ1-1
CDR3 DNA: TGTGCCAGCAGGCGGGGACAGCTAAACACTGAAGCTTTCTTT
CDR3 protein: CASRRGQLNTEAFF

clone size: .
D gene: .
V gene: TRBV18
J gene: TRBJ2-7
CDR3 DNA: TGTGCCAGCTCACCTCTGGACAAGTGGATCGAGCAGTACTTC
CDR3 protein: CASSPLDKWIEQYF

clone size: few
D gene: TRBD1
V gene: TRBV5-1
J gene: TRBJ1-3
CDR3 DNA: TGCGCCAGCAGCGTGACAGGGTTGATTGGAAACACCATATATTTT
CDR3 protein: CASSVTGLIGNTIYF

clone size: .
D gene: .
V gene: TRBV5-5
J gene: TRBJ1-2
CDR3 DNA: TGTGCCAGCAGCCCCGGTACCCTCTATGGCTACACCTTC
CDR3 protein: CASSPGTLYGYTF

clone size: .
D gene: .
V gene: TRBV12-2
J gene: TRBJ1-4
CDR3 DNA: TGTGCAAGTCGCTTAGCCCCGGGACAGGGGAATGAAAAACTGTTTTTT
CDR3 protein: CASRLAPGQGNEKLFF

clone size: .
D gene: .
V gene: TRBV7-3
J gene: TRBJ2-5
CDR3 DNA: TGTGCCAGCAGCTTAACACAGGCTCAGACCCAGTACTTC
CDR3 protein: CASSLTQAQTQYF

clone size: .
D gene: .
V gene: TRBV4-1
J gene: TRBJ1-6
CDR3 DNA: TGCGCCAGCAGCCAAGAAAAGACTCTCTTGGGGCAGGGAAATTCACCCCTCCACTTT
CDR3 protein: CASSQEKTLLGQGNSPLHF

clone size: .
D gene: .
V gene: TRBV28
J gene: TRBJ1-2
CDR3 DNA: TGTGCCAGCAGTACATTGAACTATGGCTACACCTTC
CDR3 protein: CASSTLNYGYTF

clone size: .
D gene: .
V gene: TRBV28
J gene: TRBJ1-6
CDR3 DNA: TGTGCCAGCAGTTTGGTCGGGTCCACCTATAATTCACCCCTCCACTTT
CDR3 protein: CASSLVGSTYNSPLHF

clone size: .
D gene: TRBD2
V gene: TRBV5-1
J gene: TRBJ2-3
CDR3 DNA: TGCGCCAGCAGCTTGGGGAATAGCGGGGGGCCAGATACGCAGTATTTT
CDR3 protein: CASSLGNSGGPDTQYF

clone size: .
D gene: .
V gene: TRBV15
J gene: TRBJ2-7
CDR3 DNA: TGTGCCACCAGCAGAGATGGGGTACCGGGGAGAGAGCAGTACTTC
CDR3 protein: CATSRDGVPGREQYF

clone size: once
D gene: TRBD1
V gene: TRBV18
J gene: TRBJ1-1
CDR3 DNA: TGTGCCAGCTCACCACCGGGACAGGTAAAAGCTTTCTTT
CDR3 protein: CASSPPGQVKAFF

clone size: .
D gene: TRBD2
V gene: TRBV5-1
J gene: TRBJ2-5
CDR3 DNA: TGCGCCAGCAGCTTGGGCCTACTAGCGGGAGAGGGAGAGACCCAGTACTTC
CDR3 protein: CASSLGLLAGEGETQYF

clone size: few
D gene: .
V gene: TRBV19
J gene: TRBJ1-3
CDR3 DNA: TGTGCCAGTAGTATGGACAGCCGGAACACCATATATTTT
CDR3 protein: CASSMDSRNTIYF